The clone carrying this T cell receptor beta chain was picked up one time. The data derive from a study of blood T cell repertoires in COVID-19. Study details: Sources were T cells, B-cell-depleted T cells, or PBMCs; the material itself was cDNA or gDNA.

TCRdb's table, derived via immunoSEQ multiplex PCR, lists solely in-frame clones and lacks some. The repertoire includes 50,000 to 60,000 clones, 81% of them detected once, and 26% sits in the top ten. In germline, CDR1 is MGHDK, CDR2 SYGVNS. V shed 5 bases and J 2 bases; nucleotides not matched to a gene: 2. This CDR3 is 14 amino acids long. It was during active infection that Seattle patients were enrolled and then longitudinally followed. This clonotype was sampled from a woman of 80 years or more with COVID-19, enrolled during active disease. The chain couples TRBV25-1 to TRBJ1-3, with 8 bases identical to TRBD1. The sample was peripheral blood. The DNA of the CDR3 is TGTGCCAGCAGTAGACAGGGGACTGGAAACACCATATATTTT. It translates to CASSRQGTGNTIYF.